This T cell receptor beta chain was documented in a study of blood T cell repertoires in COVID-19. Study overall: Acute and convalescent COVID-19 specimens originated in the United States, Italy and Spain. T cells, B-cell-depleted T cells, or PBMCs supplied cDNA or gDNA.

V lost 3 bases and J 4 bases, leaving 16 bases between the germline ends. This CDR3 comprises 16 residues. In germline, CDR1 is KGHSH, CDR2 LQKENI. Clones were read by immunoSEQ multiplex PCR, and TCRdb kept only the in-frame ones, dropping some. The sample has just over 250,000 clones; around nine tenths are singletons. The sample comprised peripheral blood. This chain connects TRBV18 to TRBJ1-3, with D possibly matching TRBD1 (6 bases). The source is a man aged 35-49 years who had recovered from COVID-19. CDR3 loop: CASSPVGGASGNTIYF. In DNA, the CDR3 is TGTGCCAGCTCACCCGTTGGGGGGGCTAGCGGAAACACCATATATTTT.